These T cell receptor beta chains were read from a single sample in a study of blood T cell repertoires in COVID-19. The assay was immunoSEQ multiplex PCR, and TCRdb's table has in-frame clones only and misses some. Found here are 300,000 to 500,000 clones, more than 75% of them singletons; the top ten hold 0.95% to 1%. The source material was PBMCs or T cells enriched from blood (not recorded which). The receptors were sampled from a woman aged 30 to 39 with acute COVID-19. Each CDR3 is given with its conserved first and last residue. Each record gives: D gene, J gene, clone size, V gene, CDR3 protein, CDR3 DNA. D genes are given only for firm matches. Only some rows state a clone size, as once, few, many or a class for expanded clones.

D: TRBD1
J: TRBJ2-5
size: NA
V: TRBV11-2
CDR3: CASSHGQGPQETQYF
DNA: TGTGCCAGCAGCCATGGACAGGGCCCCCAAGAGACCCAGTACTTC

D: TRBD1
J: TRBJ1-5
size: NA
V: TRBV19
CDR3: CASGTLQGFNQPQHF
DNA: TGTGCCAGTGGGACGCTACAGGGGTTCAATCAGCCCCAGCATTTT

D: NA
J: TRBJ2-7
size: NA
V: TRBV5-1
CDR3: CASSHGDLGEQYF
DNA: TGCGCCAGCAGCCACGGGGATCTGGGCGAGCAGTACTTC

D: NA
J: TRBJ1-2
size: once
V: TRBV5-1
CDR3: CASSLAGWQGNYGYTF
DNA: TGCGCCAGCAGCTTGGCCGGATGGCAGGGGAACTATGGCTACACCTTC

D: NA
J: TRBJ1-6
size: NA
V: TRBV19
CDR3: CASSPTGSSYNSPLHF
DNA: TGTGCCAGTAGTCCCACAGGGAGCTCCTATAATTCACCCCTCCACTTT

D: NA
J: TRBJ1-2
size: NA
V: TRBV18
CDR3: CASSLQGDYGYTF
DNA: TGTGCCAGCTCACTACAGGGTGATTATGGCTACACCTTC

D: TRBD2
J: TRBJ2-4
size: NA
V: TRBV19
CDR3: CASISGGASGYIQYF
DNA: TGTGCCAGTATTAGCGGGGGGGCCTCGGGATACATTCAGTACTTC

D: NA
J: TRBJ1-1
size: NA
V: TRBV5-5
CDR3: CASSLVPESGAFF
DNA: TGTGCCAGCAGCTTGGTTCCGGAGTCGGGAGCTTTCTTT

D: NA
J: TRBJ2-7
size: NA
V: TRBV6-2/TRBV6-3
CDR3: CASRPPGSPYEQYF
DNA: TGTGCCAGCAGGCCTCCGGGGTCGCCTTACGAGCAGTACTTC

D: TRBD2
J: TRBJ2-1
size: NA
V: TRBV15
CDR3: CATSRVAGGYNEQFF
DNA: TGTGCCACCAGCAGAGTAGCGGGGGGGTACAATGAGCAGTTCTTC

D: NA
J: TRBJ1-2
size: many
V: TRBV23-1
CDR3: CASSLQGGGYTF
DNA: TGCGCCAGCAGCCTGCAGGGTGGTGGCTACACCTTC

D: TRBD2
J: TRBJ2-3
size: NA
V: TRBV11-3
CDR3: CASSLRASGSPTDTQYF
DNA: TGTGCCAGCAGCTTAAGGGCTAGCGGGTCCCCCACAGATACGCAGTATTTT

D: TRBD2
J: TRBJ2-2
size: NA
V: TRBV5-5
CDR3: CASSFGLAGMNTGELFF
DNA: TGTGCCAGCAGTTTTGGACTAGCGGGGATGAACACCGGGGAGCTGTTTTTT

D: NA
J: TRBJ2-3
size: NA
V: TRBV2
CDR3: CASSGGLSTDTQYF
DNA: TGTGCCAGCAGTGGCGGGTTAAGCACAGATACGCAGTATTTT

D: TRBD1
J: TRBJ2-1
size: NA
V: TRBV12-5
CDR3: CASVPGQGFSNEQFF
DNA: TGTGCTAGTGTTCCGGGACAGGGGTTCTCCAATGAGCAGTTCTTC

D: NA
J: TRBJ1-6
size: NA
V: TRBV7-3
CDR3: CASSTQGGNNSPLHF
DNA: TGTGCCAGCAGCACGCAAGGGGGAAATAATTCACCCCTCCACTTT

D: TRBD1
J: TRBJ2-3
size: NA
V: TRBV7-2
CDR3: CASSLPRDRETDTQYF
DNA: TGTGCCAGCAGCTTACCGCGGGACAGGGAAACAGATACGCAGTATTTT

D: TRBD2
J: TRBJ2-1
size: once
V: TRBV7-9
CDR3: CASSPSGGAPNEQFF
DNA: TGTGCCAGCAGCCCTAGCGGGGGGGCACCGAATGAGCAGTTCTTC

D: NA
J: TRBJ1-2
size: NA
V: TRBV12-5
CDR3: CASGLADWGDFYGYTF
DNA: TGTGCTAGTGGTTTGGCCGACTGGGGGGATTTCTATGGCTACACCTTC

D: TRBD1
J: TRBJ2-1
size: few
V: TRBV2
CDR3: CASSVDRGSISNEQFF
DNA: TGTGCCAGCAGTGTCGACAGGGGATCGATTAGCAATGAGCAGTTCTTC

D: NA
J: TRBJ1-1
size: NA
V: TRBV18
CDR3: CASSADQRLNTEAFF
DNA: TGTGCCAGCTCAGCGGACCAACGACTAAACACTGAAGCTTTCTTT

D: TRBD1
J: TRBJ1-4
size: once
V: TRBV30
CDR3: CAWDRDRGSNEKLFF
DNA: TGTGCCTGGGACAGGGACAGGGGATCTAATGAAAAACTGTTTTTT

D: TRBD1
J: TRBJ1-2
size: few
V: TRBV24-1
CDR3: CATSNRGYGYTF
DNA: TGTGCCACCAGTAACAGGGGCTATGGCTACACCTTC

D: NA
J: TRBJ1-2
size: NA
V: TRBV9
CDR3: CASSVGPAWQGSYGYTF
DNA: TGTGCCAGCAGCGTAGGTCCGGCATGGCAGGGATCATATGGCTACACCTTC

D: NA
J: TRBJ1-1
size: NA
V: TRBV12-3/TRBV12-4
CDR3: CASSWLGGREAFF
DNA: TGTGCCAGCAGTTGGTTAGGGGGTAGAGAAGCTTTCTTT

D: TRBD1
J: TRBJ2-2
size: NA
V: TRBV24-1
CDR3: CASGQGPNGELFF
DNA: TGTGCCAGCGGACAGGGGCCTAACGGGGAGCTGTTTTTT

D: NA
J: TRBJ1-3
size: NA
V: TRBV6-1
CDR3: CASSEDTAGGNTIYF
DNA: TGTGCCAGCAGTGAAGACACCGCCGGGGGAAACACCATATATTTT

D: NA
J: TRBJ2-7
size: NA
V: TRBV27
CDR3: CASSLLGTPLEQYF
DNA: TGTGCCAGCAGTTTATTAGGGACACCGCTCGAGCAGTACTTC

D: TRBD1
J: TRBJ1-2
size: NA
V: TRBV5-1
CDR3: CASSPRVQGDYGYTF
DNA: TGCGCCAGCAGCCCCCGGGTCCAGGGGGACTATGGCTACACCTTC

D: NA
J: TRBJ1-2
size: NA
V: TRBV20-1
CDR3: CSARRTDGYTF
DNA: TGCAGTGCTAGGAGGACAGATGGCTACACCTTC

D: NA
J: TRBJ1-2
size: NA
V: TRBV2
CDR3: CASSEALGVAYGYTF
DNA: TGTGCCAGCAGTGAAGCGCTAGGGGTGGCCTATGGCTACACCTTC

D: TRBD1
J: TRBJ2-1
size: NA
V: TRBV6-4
CDR3: CASRPPAGTGGLYEQFF
DNA: TGTGCCAGCAGACCCCCTGCCGGGACAGGGGGCCTCTATGAGCAGTTCTTC

D: TRBD1
J: TRBJ1-1
size: NA
V: TRBV6-6
CDR3: CASSPTGTGSWYTEAFF
DNA: TGTGCCAGCAGTCCGACCGGGACAGGGAGCTGGTACACTGAAGCTTTCTTT

D: NA
J: TRBJ1-1
size: once
V: TRBV7-8
CDR3: CASSLFSGGTEAFF
DNA: TGTGCCAGCAGCTTATTCTCCGGAGGCACTGAAGCTTTCTTT

D: TRBD1
J: TRBJ1-3
size: once
V: TRBV7-2
CDR3: CASSSGQGNTIYF
DNA: TGTGCCAGCAGCTCCGGACAGGGTAACACCATATATTTT

D: TRBD2
J: TRBJ2-3
size: NA
V: TRBV19
CDR3: CASSPGLATDTQYF
DNA: TGTGCCAGTAGCCCGGGACTAGCCACAGATACGCAGTATTTT

D: NA
J: TRBJ1-1
size: NA
V: TRBV2
CDR3: CASSESGYRPEAFF
DNA: TGTGCCAGCAGTGAATCGGGGTATCGTCCTGAAGCTTTCTTT

D: TRBD2
J: TRBJ2-2
size: NA
V: TRBV5-4
CDR3: CASSLRGGTGELFF
DNA: TGTGCCAGCAGCTTACGCGGGGGCACCGGGGAGCTGTTTTTT

D: NA
J: TRBJ2-7
size: once
V: TRBV5-6
CDR3: CASSLQGSREQYF
DNA: TGTGCCAGCAGCTTGCAGGGGTCGCGGGAGCAGTACTTC

D: NA
J: TRBJ2-1
size: NA
V: TRBV4-3
CDR3: CASSQEGRGRYNEQFF
DNA: TGCGCCAGCAGCCAAGAGGGGCGGGGGCGCTACAATGAGCAGTTCTTC

D: TRBD1
J: TRBJ1-2
size: NA
V: TRBV5-4
CDR3: CASSGDREKNYGYTF
DNA: TGTGCCAGCAGCGGGGACAGGGAAAAGAACTATGGCTACACCTTC

D: TRBD1
J: TRBJ1-6
size: NA
V: TRBV11-2
CDR3: CASSLPQGALGDSPLHF
DNA: TGTGCCAGCAGCTTACCTCAGGGGGCTCTGGGGGATTCACCCCTCCACTTT

D: NA
J: TRBJ1-6
size: NA
V: TRBV5-5
CDR3: CASSPSVSPYNSPLHF
DNA: TGTGCCAGCAGCCCGTCTGTTAGCCCCTATAATTCACCCCTCCACTTT

D: TRBD2
J: TRBJ2-3
size: NA
V: TRBV4-2
CDR3: CASSQEGAGGSRTDTQYF
DNA: TGTGCCAGCAGCCAAGAAGGGGCGGGGGGCTCCCGCACAGATACGCAGTATTTT

D: NA
J: TRBJ2-7
size: NA
V: TRBV10-2
CDR3: CASSTNSYEQYF
DNA: TGCGCCAGCAGTACAAACTCCTACGAGCAGTACTTC

D: TRBD1
J: TRBJ1-4
size: NA
V: TRBV10-3
CDR3: CAIRAQGALKIPLFF
DNA: TGTGCCATCAGAGCACAGGGGGCCCTTAAGATACCACTGTTTTTT